This TCR beta chain appears in the sequencing data of a study of T-cell memory formation after mild COVID-19. The CDR3 extends over 13 amino acids. Trimming left V 0 bases short and J 2 bases short, with 6 bases between. The germline V gene has CDR1 SGDLS and CDR2 YYNGEE. TCRdb processed the 5' RACE reads anew with MiXCR; each CDR3 protein has one entry. The sample gives hundreds of thousands of distinct CDR3 sequences, roughly 20% of which show up once; around 9.2% is in the top ten. Input material: PBMCs or a T cell subset sorted from them (not recorded which). This receptor was identified in an adult woman who had mild COVID-19 (a few samples of this study predate the infection). Cell type and time point are not known. The chain is built from TRBV9 and TRBJ2-7, with D uncertain. CDR3 nucleotide sequence: TGTGCCAGCAGCGTAGGAGATACCTACGAGCAGTACTTC. Translated: CASSVGDTYEQYF.